This T cell receptor (beta chain) was recorded in a study of early T cells in non-severe SARS-CoV-2 infection. In the study overall: The study sequenced bulk RNA from unsorted whole blood, with chains unpaired.

Overall study results and limits: Sequences matched to VDJdb favored anti-spike CD8 responses, while private and CD4 specificities were missed.

The protocol attached unique molecular identifiers to individual cDNA molecules. TCRdb redid the calling of the 5' RACE reads with MiXCR, one entry per CDR3 protein. Found here are about 50,000 distinct CDR3 sequences, less than 10% of them singletons; the top ten hold 5.3%. V lost 0 bases, J lost 6 bases, and 11 bases stayed unmatched. This CDR3 spans 17 amino acids. CDR1 and CDR2 from the germline V gene are SGDLS and YYNGEE. Of note for this clonotype: Its antigen is still unknown.

Sample: whole blood, taken at baseline. This chain connects TRBV9 to TRBJ2-2; TRBD2 aligns across 7 bases. This TCR derives from an adult who was a healthcare worker with PCR-confirmed SARS-CoV-2 infection or an uninfected control (not recorded which). The CDR3 bases are TGTGCCAGCAGCGTAGGCCGGACTAGTCTGCGACCCGGGGAGCTGTTTTTT. Residues: CASSVGRTSLRPGELFF.